This TCR beta chain was obtained from a study of blood T cell repertoires in COVID-19. On the study more broadly: Donors in the United States, Italy and Spain gave samples during acute or convalescent COVID-19. The cDNA or gDNA used as material had been derived from T cells, B-cell-depleted T cells, or PBMCs.

Profiling relied on immunoSEQ multiplex PCR, and the TCRdb table lists in-frame clones only, not all of them. The sample includes some 460,000 clones, about 89% of them seen just once. The CDR3 extends over 14 amino acids. The rearrangement links TRBV12-2 to TRBJ2-1; the table's D call TRBD2 went unverified against the DNA. TRBV12-2 is noted as a pseudogene. This TCR was sampled from a woman between 25 and 40 years old with acute or convalescent COVID-19. The sample comprised peripheral blood. The CDR3 DNA reads TGTGCAAGTCGTTGTTTATACTCCCGCAATGAGCAGTTCTTC. Its protein product is CASRCLYSRNEQFF.